This TCR beta chain emerged from a study of T cell repertoires in cytomegalovirus infection. Background on the study: Matching HLA type and CMV infection were both indicated by public TCR beta signatures.

TCRdb itself ran the reads through MiXCR, one entry per CDR3 protein. The table has just under 300,000 distinct CDR3 sequences, around 10% seen once. Sequences were obtained from PBMCs. The origin of this receptor is a human donor in good health (CMV status not recorded). Some clones in this sample may be carry-over from other donors' samples.

The DNA for the CDR3 is TGCGCCAGCAGCTTAGGGAGCCCTGCAACTAATGAAAAACTGTTTTTT. Translation: CASSLGSPATNEKLFF. V and J are TRBV5-1 and TRBJ1-4; D is unresolved. Germline CDR1 reads SGHRS; CDR2 reads YFSETQ. With 2 bases removed from V and 0 bases from J, the gap between germline ends came to 11 bases. This CDR3 has 16 residues.